What follows are 32 T cell receptor beta chains derived from one specimen sequenced in a study of blood T cell repertoires in COVID-19. Sequencing used immunoSEQ multiplex PCR; TCRdb keeps in-frame clones, though not all of them. The sample yields about 81,000 clones, about nine tenths seen once. Sample: peripheral blood. Every receptor here comes from a woman between 45 and 65 years old in a cohort sampled during active COVID-19.

The J gene is TRBJ1-6, the V gene TRBV28; D gene unclear. Looked up from germline, CDR1 is MDHEN and CDR2 is SYDVKM. The CDR3 totals 14 residues. V was cut by 2 bases and J by 9 bases, with 11 bases left in between. The CDR3: CASSLPSYGSPLHF. CDR3 sequence (DNA): TGTGCCAGCAGTTTACCGAGTTATGGTTCACCCCTCCACTTT.

V and J are TRBV7-9 and TRBJ1-1; D is perhaps TRBD1 (5 bases). Germline V gene lookup returns CDR1 SEHNR and CDR2 FQNEAQ (reference sequence). Deletions cut 5 bases from V and 5 bases from J, with 12 bases between. This CDR3 is built from 13 residues. The CDR3 loop reads CASSGYRLTEAFF. The CDR3, as DNA: TGTGCCAGCAGCGGCTACAGGTTGACTGAAGCTTTCTTT.

V gene TRBV7-9 combines with J gene TRBJ1-2, with D perhaps matching TRBD1 (6 bases). Trimming removed 0 bases from V and 9 bases from J, with 20 bases in between. This CDR3 is built from 16 residues. Per germline, CDR1 SEHNR and CDR2 FQNEAQ (reference sequence). Written as DNA, the CDR3 is TGTGCCAGCAGCTTAGCGACTCTCCGGACAGTATATAGCTACACCTTC. Translated: CASSLATLRTVYSYTF.

This chain links TRBV5-4 with TRBJ2-5, with 12 bases aligning to TRBD2. V gave up 3 bases and J gave up 4 bases; unmatched junction bases: 13. This CDR3 region has 18 residues. The germline gives CDR1 SGHNT, CDR2 YYREEE (reference sequence). This CDR3 reads CASSSPGAGTSGRETQYF. CDR3 nucleotide sequence: TGTGCCAGCAGCTCTCCGGGGGCTGGGACTAGCGGGCGAGAGACCCAGTACTTC. Full variable domain (rest looked up from reference TRBV5-4 and TRBJ2-5): ETGVTQSPTHLIKTRGQQVTLRCSSQSGHNTVSWYQQALGQGPQFIFQYYREEENGRGNFPPRFSGLQFPNYSSELNVNALELDDSALYLCASSSPGAGTSGRETQYFGPGTRLLVL.

The V gene is TRBV18, the J gene TRBJ2-1; 8 bases are shared with TRBD2. V gave up 6 bases and J gave up 7 bases; unmatched junction bases: 14. Germline CDR1 and CDR2: KGHSH and LQKENI. The CDR3 has 16 residues. CDR3 region: CASSHGLAGELNEQFF. CDR3 nucleotides: TGTGCCAGCTCCCACGGACTAGCCGGCGAACTAAATGAGCAGTTCTTC. Combining the CDR3 with reference TRBV18 and TRBJ2-1 gives the whole variable domain NAGVMQNPRHLVRRRGQEARLRCSPMKGHSHVYWYRQLPEEGLKFMVYLQKENIIDESGMPKERFSAEFPKEGPSILRIQQVVRGDSAAYFCASSHGLAGELNEQFFGPGTRLTVL.

This sequence joins TRBV9 and TRBJ2-7; no definite D call. Trimming removed 4 bases at V and 3 bases at J, with 11 bases between. The germline V gene has CDR1 SGDLS and CDR2 YYNGEE. This CDR3 is built from 13 residues. The CDR3 region has the DNA TGTGCCAGCAGCCCCGGGTCGGACTACGAGCAGTACTTC. It codes for CASSPGSDYEQYF.

This sequence joins TRBV12-5 and TRBJ2-3, with 14 bases that match TRBD2. V gave up 0 bases and J gave up 3 bases; unmatched junction bases: 11. CDR1 and CDR2 (germline): LGHNT, FRNRAP. The CDR3 consists of 20 residues. The CDR3 sequence is CASGLVPVTSGRVMTDTQYF. In nucleotides, the CDR3 is TGTGCTAGTGGTTTGGTCCCTGTGACTAGCGGGAGGGTTATGACAGATACGCAGTATTTT.

For the CDR3, the DNA is TGCGCCAGCAGCGACTCCAACCAAGAGACCCAGTACTTC. Amino acid sequence: CASSDSNQETQYF. The chain has TRBV5-1 and TRBJ2-5; D is undetermined. Germline V gene lookup returns CDR1 SGHRS and CDR2 YFSETQ. CDR3 length equals 13 residues. V was clipped by 4 bases and J by 0 bases, with 7 bases between them.

The rearrangement joins TRBV5-1 to TRBJ1-2; 10 bases are shared with TRBD1. The V and J ends lost 4 bases and 0 bases, in that order; junction bases with no gene match: 3. CDR1 and CDR2 from the germline V gene are SGHRS and YFSETQ. The CDR3 spans 15 residues. CDR3 region: CASSTGQGTNYGYTF. CDR3 coding DNA: TGCGCCAGCAGCACGGGACAGGGGACTAACTATGGCTACACCTTC.

J is TRBJ2-7 and V is TRBV6-1; the match to TRBD1 covers 9 bases. J lost 7 bases, V lost 1 base, and 8 bases had no gene match. CDR1 is MNHNS, CDR2 SASEGT, per germline. CDR3 length equals 15 residues. For the CDR3, the DNA is TGTGCCAGCAGTGAAGGGGTCGGGACAGGGTGGGAGCAGTACTTC. Translating it yields CASSEGVGTGWEQYF.

The chain links TRBV3-1 (or the pseudogene TRBV3-2) to TRBJ1-5; 7 bases align to TRBD1. The CDR3 contains 15 residues. V lost 0 bases and J lost 5; bases outside the gene matches: 4. From germline, CDR1 is LGHDT and CDR2 YNNKEL (reference sequence). CDR3 amino acids: CASSQDDRAYQPQHF. The CDR3 nucleotides are TGTGCCAGCAGCCAAGATGACAGGGCCTATCAGCCCCAGCATTTT.

The chain carries TRBV28 and TRBJ2-3, with 10 positions matching TRBD2. V was clipped by 7 bases and J by 5 bases; unmatched bases: 9. The CDR3 spans 15 residues. Germline values: CDR1 MDHEN, CDR2 SYDVKM. This CDR3 reads CASIEAGGPGDTQYF. CDR3 DNA sequence: TGTGCCAGCATAGAAGCGGGAGGGCCTGGAGATACGCAGTATTTT.

The V call is TRBV27, the J call TRBJ1-6; 9 nucleotides align to TRBD1. The CDR3 runs to 13 residues. Germline CDR1 is MNHEY and CDR2 is SMNVEV (reference sequence). Trimming removed 6 bases from V and 9 bases from J; junction bases left unmatched: 3. The CDR3 sequence is CASRDRGRSPLHF. CDR3 in DNA: TGTGCCAGCAGGGACAGGGGACGTTCACCCCTCCACTTT.

The chain links TRBV4-1 to TRBJ1-2, with TRBD1 identical over 12 bases. V shed 5 bases and J 6 bases; nucleotides not matched to a gene: 13. This CDR3 comprises 17 residues. CDR1 MGHRA and CDR2 YSYEKL come from the germline V gene. CDR3 amino acids: CASSIRAGTGGTHGYTF. CDR3 nucleotides: TGCGCCAGCAGCATTCGAGCCGGGACAGGGGGCACTCATGGCTACACCTTC.

The V and J genes are TRBV2 and TRBJ1-6, with D unresolved. The CDR3 loop spans 13 amino acids. Germline-derived CDR1 and CDR2 are SNHLY and FYNNEI. V was clipped by 1 base and J by 7 bases, with 5 bases between them. This CDR3 reads CASSEVANSPLHF. The CDR3 region has the DNA TGTGCCAGCAGTGAAGTAGCCAATTCACCCCTCCACTTT.

The genes are TRBV5-1 and TRBJ2-2; D unclear. Germline values: CDR1 SGHRS, CDR2 YFSETQ. The CDR3 has 11 amino acids. V shed 2 bases and J shed 8 bases, with 4 bases lying between them. Here the CDR3 DNA reads TGCGCCAGCAGCTTTCCGGGGGAGCTGTTTTTT. This encodes CASSFPGELFF.

V is TRBV19 and J is TRBJ2-1; 8 positions match TRBD2. V was pared by 5 bases and J by 4 bases, with 10 bases of the junction left unmatched. This CDR3 comprises 16 residues. The germline V gene has CDR1 LNHDA and CDR2 SQIVND (reference sequence). In DNA, the CDR3 is TGTGCCAGTAGTGCCCTACGGGGGGGGTTATACAATGAGCAGTTCTTC. It specifies CASSALRGGLYNEQFF.

The CDR3 DNA sequence: TGTGCCAGCAGCTTTACAGGGGGCGCAGATACGCAGTATTTT. Encoded protein: CASSFTGGADTQYF. The V gene is TRBV7-2, the J gene TRBJ2-3; 9 nucleotides align to TRBD1. The CDR3 has 14 residues. The germline CDR1 and CDR2 sequences are SGHTA and FQGNSA. J gave up 4 bases and V 3 bases, and 2 bases lay outside the gene matches.

The chain recombines TRBV10-3 with TRBJ2-3; D gene unclear. Germline V gene lookup returns CDR1 ENHRY and CDR2 SYGVKD. With 0 bases removed from V and 0 bases from J, the gap between germline ends came to 10 bases. The CDR3 has 16 residues. CDR3: CAISESLPGSTDTQYF. CDR3 nucleotide sequence: TGTGCCATCAGTGAGTCTTTGCCCGGGAGCACAGATACGCAGTATTTT.

The rearrangement uses TRBV6-5 and TRBJ1-3; the D gene is possibly TRBD1 (5 bases). This CDR3 region has 15 residues. Trimming took 7 bases from V and 4 from J, leaving 17 bases between them. Germline loops: CDR1 MNHEY, CDR2 SVGAGI. As DNA, the CDR3 is TGTGCCAGCACCTCTTATACAGGTGGGGGAAACACCATATATTTT. This sequence encodes CASTSYTGGGNTIYF.

This clone was detected only a few times. The J gene is TRBJ2-3, the V gene TRBV29-1; D unresolved. The germline CDR1 and CDR2 sequences are SQVTM and ANQGSEA. This CDR3 is built from 12 residues. Trimming pared 4 bases from V and 4 bases from J, leaving 9 bases between. CDR3 protein: CSVVGSSDTQYF. CDR3 bases: TGCAGCGTTGTCGGGTCTTCAGATACGCAGTATTTT.

The chain combines TRBV18 with TRBJ1-1; tentative D call: TRBD1 (5 bases). CDR1 KGHSH and CDR2 LQKENI come from the germline V gene. V shed 2 bases and J shed 7 bases, with 8 bases lying between them. This CDR3 comprises 12 residues. CDR3 in amino acids: CASSPSQGEAFF. The CDR3 nucleotides read TGTGCCAGCTCACCATCCCAGGGTGAAGCTTTCTTT.

CDR3 bases: TGTGCCAGCGGGTCGGACAGGATAGCAACTGAAGCTTTCTTT. It yields the protein CASGSDRIATEAFF. The V call is TRBV6-5, the J call TRBJ1-1, with 7 nucleotides matching TRBD1. The CDR3 loop spans 14 amino acids. The germline gives CDR1 MNHEY, CDR2 SVGAGI. The ends lost 8 bases at V and 5 bases at J; junction bases unmatched: 11.

V gene TRBV5-1 combines with J gene TRBJ1-1; D may be TRBD1 (6 bases). In germline, CDR1 is SGHRS, CDR2 YFSETQ. The V end lost 3 bases, the J end lost 0 bases, and 9 bases lay between the germline ends. The CDR3 is 14 residues long. CDR3 sequence (DNA): TGCGCCAGCAGCTCGGACAGCATGAACACTGAAGCTTTCTTT. It is translated as CASSSDSMNTEAFF.

The chain has TRBV7-8 and TRBJ2-1; D is perhaps TRBD1 (6 bases). The V end was cut by 5 bases, the J end by 10 bases, with 18 bases between. CDR3 length: 14 amino acids. Germline V gene sequence: CDR1 SGHVS, CDR2 FQNEAQ. CDR3 loop: CASSLDHRAEEQFF. CDR3 DNA sequence: TGTGCCAGCAGCCTAGACCACAGGGCCGAGGAGCAGTTCTTC.

The chain uses TRBV5-6 and TRBJ1-1; D is unresolved. From germline, CDR1 is SGHDT and CDR2 YYEEEE. V lost 2 bases to trimming and J lost 4 bases, with 3 bases between them. CDR3 length: 11 residues. Here the CDR3 reads CASSFSTEAFF. As DNA, the CDR3 is TGTGCCAGCAGCTTCTCCACTGAAGCTTTCTTT.

V and J are TRBV7-3 and TRBJ2-1, with D possibly matching TRBD1 (6 bases). Germline CDR1 SGHTA, CDR2 FQGTGA. V was pared by 6 bases and J by 4 bases, with 19 bases between. This CDR3 has 16 amino acids. As DNA, the CDR3 is TGTGCCAGCAGTTACCGTTCTAGCAGGGGTTACAATGAGCAGTTCTTC. Residues: CASSYRSSRGYNEQFF.

The chain links TRBV28 to TRBJ2-3, with D perhaps matching TRBD1 (6 bases). The CDR3 is made up of 12 amino acids. Per the germline V gene, CDR1 is MDHEN and CDR2 is SYDVKM. Between the trimmed V and J ends, which lost 7 bases and 9 bases, there was a span of 14 bases. The CDR3 region is CASNRQDDTQYF. CDR3 in DNA: TGTGCCAGCAATCGACAGGACGACACGCAGTATTTT.

The chain employs TRBV29-1 and TRBJ2-1; perhaps TRBD1 as D (5 bases). Germline V gene lookup returns CDR1 SQVTM and CDR2 ANQGSEA. Trimming removed 6 bases from V and 1 base from J, with 10 bases in between. The CDR3 runs to 13 residues. The DNA for the CDR3 is TGCAGCGTCCTCAGACAGTCCTACAATGAGCAGTTCTTC. Residues: CSVLRQSYNEQFF.

This clone was observed a handful of times. The chain is built from TRBV7-9 and TRBJ2-2; D is ambiguous. Trimming took off 0 bases at V and 5 bases at J, with 7 bases between the two ends. This CDR3 spans 14 amino acids. Germline V lookup: CDR1 SEHNR, CDR2 FQNEAQ (reference sequence). CDR3 DNA sequence: TGTGCCAGCAGCTTAGCGTCGAGTACCGGGGAGCTGTTTTTT. This codes for CASSLASSTGELFF.

The chain is built from TRBV19 and TRBJ2-1; 12 bases are a match to TRBD2. The V gene's germline CDR1 is LNHDA and CDR2 SQIVND (reference sequence). This CDR3 has 15 amino acids. The V segment lost 1 base and the J segment 6 bases; nucleotides outside the gene matches: 1. The CDR3 sequence: CASSIGLAGVNEQFF. CDR3 coding DNA: TGTGCCAGTAGTATAGGACTAGCGGGGGTCAATGAGCAGTTCTTC.

This clone was counted a single time. V is TRBV6-5 and J is TRBJ2-1, with D hard to call. Per the germline V gene, CDR1 is MNHEY and CDR2 is SVGAGI. With 4 bases removed from V and 4 bases from J, the gap between germline ends came to 14 bases. The CDR3 sequence is 15 residues long. CDR3 residues: CASSLSANGYNEQFF. CDR3 coding DNA: TGTGCCAGCAGTTTAAGCGCCAACGGTTACAATGAGCAGTTCTTC.